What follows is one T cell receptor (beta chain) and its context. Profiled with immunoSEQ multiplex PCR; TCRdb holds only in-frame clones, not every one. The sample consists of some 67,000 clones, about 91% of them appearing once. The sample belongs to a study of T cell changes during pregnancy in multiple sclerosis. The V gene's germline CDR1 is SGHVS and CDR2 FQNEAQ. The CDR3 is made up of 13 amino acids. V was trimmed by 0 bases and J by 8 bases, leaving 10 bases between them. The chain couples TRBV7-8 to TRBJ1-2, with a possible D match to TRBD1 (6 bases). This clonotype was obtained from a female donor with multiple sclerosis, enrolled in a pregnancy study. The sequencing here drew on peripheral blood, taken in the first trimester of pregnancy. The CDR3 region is CASSLASTGGYTF. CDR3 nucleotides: TGTGCCAGCAGCTTAGCGTCGACAGGCGGCTACACCTTC.